The 30 T cell receptor beta chains given below trace back to one sample, sequenced in a study of T cells in Graves' hyperthyroidism and ophthalmopathy. Using RNA transcripts as the source, TCR beta CDR3 regions were amplified. RT-PCR in the first round (using the HTBI primer set) targeted the TCR CDR3. TCRdb analysed the multiplex PCR reads with MiXCR anew, one entry per CDR3 protein. The sample has approximately 300,000 distinct CDR3 sequences; approximately 18% are singletons. Sequencing was performed on blood. These receptors were collected from a man aged 45-65 years with Graves' ophthalmopathy.

CDR3 region: CSARDGNQPQHF. The CDR3 bases are TGCAGTGCTAGAGATGGCAATCAGCCCCAGCATTTT. The rearrangement links TRBV20-1 to TRBJ1-5; D unresolved. V lost 0 bases, J lost 2 bases, and 2 bases lay in between. Per the germline V gene, CDR1 is DFQATT and CDR2 is SNEGSKA (reference sequence). This CDR3 contains 12 residues.

The rearrangement uses TRBV30 and TRBJ2-5; D is unclear. The CDR3 spans 12 residues. The germline CDR1 and CDR2 sequences are GTSNPN and SVGIG (reference sequence). The ends were cut back, 3 bases at V and 4 bases at J, with 9 bases in the middle. The CDR3 loop is CAWSPSRETQYF. CDR3 coding DNA: TGTGCCTGGAGCCCCTCGAGAGAGACCCAGTACTTC.

The rearrangement joins TRBV30 to TRBJ2-1; 8 bases agree with TRBD2. The germline CDR1 and CDR2 sequences are GTSNPN and SVGIG (reference sequence). The CDR3 sequence is 14 residues long. The trim removed 4 bases at V and 4 bases at J, leaving 6 bases unmatched. As DNA, the CDR3 is TGTGCCTGGAATCCGGGAGGGAGTTACAATGAGCAGTTCTTC. It is translated as CAWNPGGSYNEQFF.

This clonotype was observed many times. This rearrangement joins TRBV2 to TRBJ1-5; no reliable D call. Germline V CDR1 and CDR2: SNHLY, FYNNEI. The CDR3 runs 13 residues. V lost 6 bases, J lost 9 bases, and 15 bases lay in between. CDR3: CASRDGFSWPQHF. As DNA, the CDR3 is TGTGCCAGCAGGGACGGATTCTCGTGGCCCCAGCATTTT.

This clonotype was recorded at least ten times. This chain joins TRBV27 and TRBJ2-7, with 7 positions matching TRBD2. Trimming cost V 4 bases and J 2 bases; bases outside gene matches: 11. CDR1 MNHEY and CDR2 SMNVEV come from the germline V gene (reference sequence). The CDR3 is 16 residues long. This chain's CDR3 is CASSWSGVELAYEQYF. DNA for the CDR3: TGTGCCAGCAGTTGGAGCGGGGTGGAGTTGGCCTACGAGCAGTACTTC.

The rearrangement uses TRBV11-2 and TRBJ1-5; 9 bases are shared with TRBD1. The germline V gene has CDR1 SGHAT and CDR2 FQNNGV. This CDR3 region has 16 residues. Germline trimming cut 5 bases from V and 2 bases from J; bases unmatched to any gene: 7. CDR3 bases: TGTGCCAGCAGCCCTGGGACAGGGACGGGCAATCAGCCCCAGCATTTT. It yields the protein CASSPGTGTGNQPQHF.

The V and J genes are TRBV6-1 and TRBJ1-3, with D uncertain. V lost 8 bases, J lost 0 bases, and 8 bases lay in between. The CDR3 spans 13 residues. In germline, CDR1 is MNHNS, CDR2 SASEGT. In nucleotides, the CDR3 is TGTGCCAGCGGCACCGACTCTGGAAACACCATATATTTT. Translating it yields CASGTDSGNTIYF.

This clonotype was counted at least ten times. The chain has TRBV20-1 and TRBJ2-1; unclear D gene. This CDR3 has 12 amino acids. Germline assignment: CDR1 DFQATT and CDR2 SNEGSKA (reference sequence). The V and J ends lost 3 bases and 3 bases respectively, with 6 bases between them. Here the CDR3 DNA reads TGCAGTGCTAGCGCGAACTACAATGAGCAGTTCTTC. Residues: CSASANYNEQFF.

J is TRBJ1-4 and V is TRBV7-9; tentatively, D is TRBD1 (5 bases). Trimming cost V 1 base and J 10 bases, with 10 bases left between them. Per germline, CDR1 SEHNR and CDR2 FQNEAQ (reference sequence). The CDR3 runs to 13 residues. The DNA for the CDR3 is TGTGCCAGCAGCTTAGAAGGGGCGGGAAAACTGTTTTTT. This encodes CASSLEGAGKLFF.

This clonotype was observed at least ten times. The CDR3, as DNA: TGTGCCAGCAGCTACGGACAGGGAGGCGGTCAGCCCCAGCATTTT. The encoded protein is CASSYGQGGGQPQHF. The rearrangement uses TRBV3-1 and TRBJ1-5, with TRBD1 matching 8 bases. This CDR3 has 15 residues. Germline V lookup: CDR1 LGHDT, CDR2 YNNKEL (reference sequence). Germline trimming cut 5 bases from V and 6 bases from J; bases unmatched to any gene: 9.

This clonotype was counted ten times or more. The genes are TRBV11-2 and TRBJ2-1; D remains ambiguous. This CDR3 has 16 residues. Deletions cut 0 bases from V and 8 bases from J, with 17 bases between. The germline V gene has CDR1 SGHAT and CDR2 FQNNGV. The CDR3 sequence: CASSLDRAYPVYEQFF. In DNA form, the CDR3 reads TGTGCCAGCAGCTTAGACCGCGCCTATCCGGTCTATGAGCAGTTCTTC.

This clonotype was detected many times. The rearrangement joins TRBV6-1 to TRBJ2-1, with 8 bases aligning to TRBD1. The CDR3 runs 14 residues. Per germline, CDR1 MNHNS and CDR2 SASEGT. The V segment lost 2 bases and the J segment 4 bases; nucleotides outside the gene matches: 1. This CDR3 reads CASSEQGAYNEQFF. The CDR3 DNA reads as TGTGCCAGCAGTGAACAGGGGGCATACAATGAGCAGTTCTTC.

The chain couples TRBV24-1 to TRBJ2-1; no clear D. Trimming removed 4 bases at V and 5 bases at J, with 8 bases between. Germline V CDR1 and CDR2: KGHDR, SFDVKD. The CDR3 loop spans 13 amino acids. CDR3 region: CATSESRDNEQFF. The DNA for the CDR3 is TGTGCCACCAGTGAGTCCCGGGACAATGAGCAGTTCTTC.

This chain uses TRBV28 with TRBJ1-2; no clear D gene. Germline CDR1 reads MDHEN; CDR2 reads SYDVKM. The CDR3 is made up of 14 amino acids. The V end lost 3 bases, the J end lost 0 bases, and 8 bases lay between the germline ends. This CDR3 reads CASSFRAPNYGYTF. The CDR3 DNA reads TGTGCCAGCAGTTTCAGAGCACCTAACTATGGCTACACCTTC.

At least ten counts were recorded for this clonotype. This chain connects TRBV2 to TRBJ2-7, with 7 bases matching TRBD1. Germline V lookup: CDR1 SNHLY, CDR2 FYNNEI. This CDR3 comprises 15 residues. V was pared by 3 bases and J by 1 base, with 6 bases of the junction left unmatched. The CDR3 region has the DNA TGTGCCAGCAGTGAGACAGGGCCCCCATCCTACGAGCAGTACTTC. Its protein is CASSETGPPSYEQYF.

This clonotype was detected only a few times. The chain has TRBV11-3 and TRBJ2-1, with 16 bases lining up with TRBD2. CDR3 length: 18 residues. Germline assignment: CDR1 SGHNT and CDR2 YENEEA. The V gene end was trimmed by 6 bases and the J gene end by 9 bases; junction bases not matched to a gene: 14. The CDR3 DNA sequence: TGTGCCAGCAGTCCCGCGCTGGGACTAGCGGGAGGGAGTAGTGAGCAGTTCTTC. Translated: CASSPALGLAGGSSEQFF.

This clonotype was detected a few times. The chain uses TRBV30 and TRBJ2-7, with a tentative D call TRBD1 (5 bases). The CDR3 spans 13 residues. CDR1 and CDR2 from the germline V gene are GTSNPN and SVGIG (reference sequence). Trimming pared 1 base from V and 7 bases from J, leaving 14 bases between. The CDR3 is CAWSAFRAGEQYF. Written as DNA, the CDR3 is TGTGCCTGGAGTGCCTTCAGGGCAGGGGAGCAGTACTTC.

A few counts support this clonotype. The rearrangement uses TRBV6-1 and TRBJ2-5; D remains ambiguous. Per germline, CDR1 MNHNS and CDR2 SASEGT. The CDR3 covers 15 residues. V was cut by 4 bases and J by 5 bases, with 17 bases left in between. CDR3 in amino acids: CASSAAPPRSETQYF. For the CDR3, the DNA is TGTGCCAGCAGTGCCGCACCTCCTAGATCGGAGACCCAGTACTTC.

This sequence joins TRBV28 and TRBJ2-7; TRBD2 matches at 8 bases. This CDR3 comprises 16 residues. Germline CDR1 reads MDHEN; CDR2 reads SYDVKM. Germline trimming cut 2 bases from V and 4 bases from J; bases unmatched to any gene: 10. CDR3 in amino acids: CASSLPVAGSEYEQYF. For the CDR3, the DNA is TGTGCCAGCAGTTTACCCGTAGCGGGAAGTGAATACGAGCAGTACTTC.

V gene TRBV20-1 combines with J gene TRBJ2-7; D not certain. This CDR3 spans 14 amino acids. The germline gives CDR1 DFQATT, CDR2 SNEGSKA (reference sequence). V lost 0 bases to trimming and J lost 9 bases, with 18 bases between them. CDR3 in DNA: TGCAGTGCTAGAGATCCCGTGGGTAGGTGGGGGCAGTACTTC. Its protein product is CSARDPVGRWGQYF.

This clonotype has at least ten counts. At one end the junction does not follow the germline gene, possibly because of a read error. V usage is TRBV6-5 and J usage is TRBJ1-5, with TRBD1 as a possible D gene (6 bases). Germline CDR1 is MNHEY and CDR2 is SVGAGI. The length of the CDR3 is 16 residues. The CDR3 loop reads CASSYSLGGSIQPQHF. In DNA form, the CDR3 reads TGTGCCAGCAGTTACTCCCTAGGGGGGAGCATTCAGCCCCAGCATTTT.

The J gene is TRBJ1-2, the V gene TRBV30; tentatively, D is TRBD1 (5 bases). This CDR3 is built from 14 residues. V lost 5 bases, J lost 0 bases, and 13 bases lay in between. Germline V CDR1 and CDR2: GTSNPN, SVGIG (reference sequence). The CDR3 coding sequence is TGTGCCTGGGTGGGGCAGAGCGCTAACTATGGCTACACCTTC. Translated, it gives CAWVGQSANYGYTF. The complete variable domain, with remaining parts taken from reference TRBV30 and TRBJ1-2, reads SQTIHQWPATLVQPVGSPLSLECTVEGTSNPNLYWYRQAAGRGLQLLFYSVGIGQISSEVPQNLSASRPQDRQFILSSKKLLLSDSGFYLCAWVGQSANYGYTFGSGTRLTVV.

This clonotype occurred a few times. The gene calls are TRBV28 and TRBJ2-6, with D tentatively TRBD2 (6 bases). CDR3 length: 19 residues. The V gene's germline CDR1 is MDHEN and CDR2 SYDVKM. V shed 2 bases and J shed 1 base, with 18 bases lying between them. The CDR3: CASSLEAGFKSSGANVLTF. The CDR3, as DNA: TGTGCCAGCAGTTTAGAGGCGGGGTTTAAGAGTTCTGGGGCCAACGTCCTGACTTTC.

This clonotype was recorded at least ten times. The chain uses TRBV7-3 and TRBJ2-3, with D hard to call. Germline-derived CDR1 and CDR2 are SGHTA and FQGTGA. This CDR3 is 15 amino acids long. V lost 5 bases and J lost 4, with 16 bases in between. CDR3 sequence: CASSPSEAGPDTQYF. Written as DNA, the CDR3 is TGTGCCAGCAGCCCTAGTGAGGCCGGGCCAGATACGCAGTATTTT.

This clonotype has ten or more counts. This chain joins TRBV15 and TRBJ2-5; D possibly uses TRBD1 or TRBD2 (5 bases each). The CDR3 totals 12 residues. V lost 8 bases to trimming and J lost 9 bases, with 16 bases between them. In germline, CDR1 is LNHNV, CDR2 YYDKDF (reference sequence). The CDR3 nucleotides are TGTGCCACCTCCCGGGGCCCGGGCCCCCAGTACTTC. Translation gives CATSRGPGPQYF.

This clonotype was picked up many times. The chain joins TRBV5-1 to TRBJ2-1; maybe TRBD1 (5 bases). CDR1 and CDR2 (germline): SGHRS, YFSETQ. Trimming stripped 0 bases from V and 5 bases from J, with 9 bases between. The CDR3 totals 14 residues. The CDR3 reads CASSLGGLNNEQFF. CDR3 coding DNA: TGCGCCAGCAGCTTGGGGGGCTTGAACAATGAGCAGTTCTTC.

This clonotype has a count of ten or more. This sequence joins TRBV12-3 or TRBV12-4 and TRBJ1-2, with D possibly matching TRBD1 (5 bases). There are 13 residues in the CDR3. V gave up 5 bases and J gave up 5 bases, with 12 bases separating them. DNA of the CDR3: TGTGCCAGCAGTCCTGGGGGGAGATATGGCTACACCTTC. Protein sequence: CASSPGGRYGYTF.

This clonotype was seen at least ten times. The chain recombines TRBV20-1 with TRBJ2-2; maybe TRBD1 (5 bases). The germline V gene encodes CDR1 DFQATT and CDR2 SNEGSKA (reference sequence). The CDR3 runs to 12 residues. V lost 5 bases to trimming and J lost 4 bases, with 8 bases between them. CDR3 DNA sequence: TGCAGTGCTCGACAGTCCACCGGGGAGCTGTTTTTT. Encoded protein: CSARQSTGELFF.

This clonotype occurred many times. The J gene is TRBJ2-1, the V gene TRBV5-1; D ambiguous. Trimming removed 0 bases at V and 10 bases at J, with 17 bases between. CDR1 is SGHRS, CDR2 YFSETQ, per germline. The CDR3 sequence is 15 residues long. The CDR3 loop reads CASSLAGSSRNEQFF. The CDR3 nucleotides read TGCGCCAGCAGCTTGGCCGGATCTAGTAGGAACGAGCAGTTCTTC.

The V and J genes are TRBV5-1 and TRBJ2-2, with D perhaps matching TRBD1 (6 bases). This CDR3 spans 15 amino acids. V lost 7 bases and J 2 bases, leaving 15 bases between the germline ends. CDR1 SGHRS and CDR2 YFSETQ come from the germline V gene. The CDR3 nucleotides are TGCGCCAGCCGACCCCGGACAGAAAACACCGGGGAGCTGTTTTTT. Protein: CASRPRTENTGELFF.